This TCR beta chain derives from a study of blood T cell repertoires in COVID-19. Study-wide context: Sites in the United States, Italy and Spain provided acute and convalescent COVID-19 samples. PBMCs, B-cell-depleted T cells, or T cells were the source of the cDNA or gDNA that made up the material.

The CDR3 length is 15 residues. The germline V and J ends were trimmed by 6 bases and 0 bases, with 12 bases remaining between them. CDR1 and CDR2 from the germline V gene are MNHEY and SVGAGI. As processed by the authors: Reference gene primer amplification gave estimated nucleated cell counts. Data came from immunoSEQ multiplex PCR; TCRdb stores just in-frame clones and leaves some out. The V and J calls and clone size are taken from that table; D and trimming were inferred from the DNA. The table has some 90,000 clones, around nine tenths seen once; the top ten hold roughly 2.1%. This sequence joins TRBV6-5 and TRBJ1-5; possibly TRBD1 for D (5 bases). The receptor comes from a man between 50 and 59 years old with acute or convalescent COVID-19. Material: peripheral blood. As DNA, the CDR3 is TGTGCCAGCAGGGTGACAGTATATAGCAATCAGCCCCAGCATTTT. This translates into CASRVTVYSNQPQHF.